These 29 T cell receptor beta chains originate from one sample sequenced in a study of Ad26.COV2.S vaccination and SARS-CoV-2 variants. Assay used: immunoSEQ multiplex PCR; TCRdb lists only in-frame clones, some missing. This sample has a few hundred thousand clones, with 87% found just once. The treatment denotes: roughly 18 received Ad26.COV2.S at low or high dose, single or two shots; roughly 5 received placebo; per-sample allocation not given. On day 63 after the first injection, vaccine and placebo recipients gave samples. The sequencing here drew on peripheral blood, taken in a trial of Ad26.COV2.S vaccine versus placebo. These receptors came from a person between 18 and 65 years old who received the Ad26.COV2.S COVID-19 vaccine or a placebo.

The chain is built from TRBV27 and TRBJ2-7, with 11 bases fitting TRBD2. The CDR3 has 16 residues. V was pared by 3 bases and J by 5 bases, with 9 bases of the junction left unmatched. Germline V gene lookup returns CDR1 MNHEY and CDR2 SMNVEV (reference sequence). CDR3 DNA sequence: TGTGCCAGCAGTTTGATTAGCGGGGGGGGCCCGGACGAGCAGTACTTC. Residues: CASSLISGGGPDEQYF.

The chain combines TRBV11-2 with TRBJ1-2; D gene unclear. The CDR3 length is 14 residues. CDR1 SGHAT and CDR2 FQNNGV come from the germline V gene. Deletions cut 2 bases from V and 4 bases from J, with 11 bases between. The DNA of the CDR3 is TGTGCCAGCAGCTTAAACGGGCTTGGCTATGGCTACACCTTC. Residues: CASSLNGLGYGYTF.

The chain recombines TRBV18 with TRBJ2-2; the match to TRBD1 covers 9 bases. Germline V lookup: CDR1 KGHSH, CDR2 LQKENI. The V and J ends lost 5 bases and 3 bases, in that order; junction bases with no gene match: 4. The CDR3 has 15 amino acids. This CDR3 is CASSAGTGYTGELFF. The CDR3 coding sequence is TGTGCCAGCTCAGCCGGGACAGGGTACACCGGGGAGCTGTTTTTT.

The J gene is TRBJ2-1, the V gene TRBV7-9, with D possibly being TRBD1 (6 bases). Per the germline V gene, CDR1 is SEHNR and CDR2 is FQNEAQ (reference sequence). Deletions cut 5 bases from V and 3 bases from J, with 11 bases between. The CDR3 sequence is 14 residues long. The CDR3 spells CASSPDRYYNEQFF. The DNA for the CDR3 is TGTGCCAGCAGCCCGGACAGATACTACAATGAGCAGTTCTTC.

This sequence joins TRBV7-8 and TRBJ1-2; no firm D call. The CDR3 runs 15 residues. The germline gives CDR1 SGHVS, CDR2 FQNEAQ. V was trimmed by 2 bases and J by 1 base, leaving 11 bases between them. The chain's CDR3 is CASSLTLRNNYGYTF. Here the CDR3 DNA reads TGTGCCAGCAGCTTAACGCTGAGAAATAACTATGGCTACACCTTC.

The chain combines TRBV11-2 with TRBJ2-3; no clear D gene. Between the trimmed V and J ends, which lost 7 bases and 5 bases, there was a span of 13 bases. Germline loops: CDR1 SGHAT, CDR2 FQNNGV. The CDR3 loop spans 13 amino acids. CDR3 region: CASTRTTVDTQYF. The CDR3 DNA sequence: TGTGCCAGCACCAGGACCACAGTAGATACGCAGTATTTT.

CDR3 coding DNA: TGTGCCAGCAGCCAAGAACCGGGACAGATTATAAGTGAAAAACTGTTTTTT. Its translation: CASSQEPGQIISEKLFF. This chain links TRBV3-1 (or the pseudogene TRBV3-2) with TRBJ1-4, with TRBD1 matching over 7 bases. Germline trimming cut 0 bases from V and 7 bases from J; bases unmatched to any gene: 11. The CDR3 is 17 amino acids. Germline CDR1 is LGHDT and CDR2 is YNNKEL (reference sequence).

V usage is TRBV19 and J usage is TRBJ1-6; D unresolved. V was clipped by 7 bases and J by 2 bases, with 9 bases between them. Germline-derived CDR1 and CDR2 are LNHDA and SQIVND (reference sequence). CDR3 length: 14 amino acids. The CDR3 region has the DNA TGTGCCAGTACTTCGCAAACCTATAATTCACCCCTCCACTTT. It specifies CASTSQTYNSPLHF.

On this clone: This CDR3 is also generated by other DNA sequences in the sample. The V call is TRBV20-1, the J call TRBJ2-7; D may be TRBD2 (5 bases). Trimming left V 4 bases short and J 1 base short, with 5 bases between. CDR1 DFQATT and CDR2 SNEGSKA come from the germline V gene (reference sequence). The CDR3 has 11 residues. Here the CDR3 reads CSATGSYEQYF. DNA of the CDR3: TGCAGTGCTACGGGGTCCTACGAGCAGTACTTC.

The CDR3 spells CASSPGRNSGNTIYF. The CDR3 DNA is TGTGCCAGCAGTCCCGGACGTAACTCTGGAAACACCATATATTTT. J is TRBJ1-3 and V is TRBV2; D unresolved. Germline V lookup: CDR1 SNHLY, CDR2 FYNNEI. Trimming pared 5 bases from V and 0 bases from J, leaving 11 bases between. The CDR3 spans 15 residues.

V usage is TRBV6-6 and J usage is TRBJ1-4; no reliable D call. This CDR3 is built from 14 residues. V was cut by 7 bases and J by 1 base, with 10 bases left in between. Per germline, CDR1 MNHNY and CDR2 SVGAGI (reference sequence). CDR3 residues: CASTATITNEKLFF. The CDR3 nucleotides read TGTGCCAGCACCGCGACAATAACTAATGAAAAACTGTTTTTT.

The chain joins TRBV30 to TRBJ2-7; no clear D gene. The V and J ends lost 0 bases and 7 bases respectively, with 13 bases between them. This CDR3 spans 13 amino acids. Per the germline V gene, CDR1 is GTSNPN and CDR2 is SVGIG (reference sequence). The CDR3 loop is CAWSVRGMGEQYF. The CDR3 bases are TGTGCCTGGAGTGTACGTGGGATGGGGGAGCAGTACTTC.

This chain uses TRBV6-2 or TRBV6-3 with TRBJ1-1, with TRBD1 matching 8 bases. Germline CDR1 is MNHEY and CDR2 is SVGEGT. V dropped 5 bases and J dropped 3; count of bases not matched to a gene: 2. The CDR3 contains 13 residues. The CDR3 reads CASSHRGDTEAFF. CDR3 in DNA: TGTGCCAGCAGTCACAGGGGGGACACTGAAGCTTTCTTT.

The gene calls are TRBV7-9 and TRBJ2-3, with 7 positions matching TRBD1. V was clipped by 4 bases and J by 1 base; unmatched bases: 8. The CDR3 is made up of 16 amino acids. From germline, CDR1 is SEHNR and CDR2 FQNEAQ (reference sequence). CDR3 region: CASSSDRQVGTDTQYF. DNA for the CDR3: TGTGCCAGCAGCTCGGACAGGCAAGTGGGCACAGATACGCAGTATTTT.

This chain uses TRBV2 with TRBJ1-4, with D perhaps TRBD1 (6 bases). CDR1 and CDR2 from the germline V gene are SNHLY and FYNNEI. Trimming removed 6 bases at V and 13 bases at J, with 12 bases between. The CDR3 covers 11 residues. The CDR3, as DNA: TGTGCCAGCAGGGAGACAGGTGGACTGTTTTTT. Protein: CASRETGGLFF.

This chain connects TRBV4-2 to TRBJ2-3; TRBD2 matches at 10 bases. After removal of 0 bases from V and 2 bases from J, the junction contained 2 bases not matched to a gene. The CDR3 length is 16 residues. From germline, CDR1 is LGHNA and CDR2 YNFKEQ. This CDR3 reads CASSQELAGITDTQYF. The CDR3 DNA is TGTGCCAGCAGCCAAGAACTAGCGGGGATCACAGATACGCAGTATTTT.

The rearrangement uses TRBV7-9 and TRBJ1-5; D unresolved. Germline V gene sequence: CDR1 SEHNR, CDR2 FQNEAQ (reference sequence). Between the trimmed V and J ends, which lost 5 bases and 3 bases, there was a span of 8 bases. The CDR3 sequence is 13 residues long. The CDR3 DNA is TGTGCCAGCAGCACAGCCTTCAATCAGCCCCAGCATTTT. Translating gives CASSTAFNQPQHF.

V usage is TRBV6-5 and J usage is TRBJ1-1, with D perhaps TRBD1 (6 bases). Germline V lookup: CDR1 MNHEY, CDR2 SVGAGI. Trimming cost V 5 bases and J 6 bases, with 13 bases left between them. The CDR3 consists of 13 residues. The CDR3 bases are TGTGCCAGCAGTACAACAGGGAGGGCTGAAGCTTTCTTT. Protein: CASSTTGRAEAFF.

The chain links TRBV19 to TRBJ2-5; TRBD2 might be the D (6 bases). The V gene lost 6 bases and the J gene lost 5 bases, with 19 bases spanning the gap. Germline V gene lookup returns CDR1 LNHDA and CDR2 SQIVND (reference sequence). The CDR3 is 15 amino acids. In nucleotides, the CDR3 is TGTGCCAGTAGCCCTAGGCGGGGATTGAGGGAGACCCAGTACTTC. Residues: CASSPRRGLRETQYF.

This clone has just one count. The gene calls are TRBV19 and TRBJ1-2, with D tentatively TRBD1 (6 bases). The CDR3 spans 15 residues. Germline CDR1 reads LNHDA; CDR2 reads SQIVND (reference sequence). Deletions cut 7 bases from V and 0 bases from J, with 15 bases between. The CDR3 region is CASTPTGTSNYGYTF. The CDR3 nucleotides are TGTGCCAGTACCCCGACAGGCACTTCTAACTATGGCTACACCTTC.

The sample holds a few counts of this clone. The chain combines TRBV5-1 with TRBJ1-5; D is unresolved. This CDR3 is built from 13 residues. The germline CDR1 and CDR2 sequences are SGHRS and YFSETQ. Trimming pared 7 bases from V and 5 bases from J, leaving 13 bases between. As DNA, the CDR3 is TGCGCCAGCGGTAACCGGAGTCATCAGCCCCAGCATTTT. Protein sequence: CASGNRSHQPQHF.

This clone has just a few counts. This chain connects TRBV3-1 (or the pseudogene TRBV3-2) to TRBJ2-1, with D perhaps matching TRBD1 or TRBD2 (5 bases each). Trimming cost V 1 base and J 6 bases, with 7 bases left between them. Per the germline V gene, CDR1 is LGHDT and CDR2 is YNNKEL (reference sequence). The CDR3 sequence is 13 residues long. The CDR3 region has the DNA TGTGCCAGCAGCCAAGCGGGGACCAATGAGCAGTTCTTC. Encoded protein: CASSQAGTNEQFF.

This chain joins TRBV3-1 (or the pseudogene TRBV3-2) and TRBJ1-1; D gene ambiguous. Germline CDR1 and CDR2: LGHDT and YNNKEL (reference sequence). CDR3 length equals 14 residues. V gave up 7 bases and J gave up 1 base, with 13 bases separating them. DNA of the CDR3: TGTGCCAGCACCTTCGCCGCTGCGAACACTGAAGCTTTCTTT. Its translation is CASTFAAANTEAFF.

CDR3 in DNA: TGTGCCAGCAGTTACTGGCCAGGGGCTGAGGACACTGAAGCTTTCTTT. Residues: CASSYWPGAEDTEAFF. The chain has TRBV6-5 and TRBJ1-1; TRBD1 is a possible D gene (6 bases). Germline lookup yields CDR1 MNHEY and CDR2 SVGAGI. V gave up 1 base and J gave up 3 bases, with 15 bases separating them. This CDR3 comprises 16 residues.

The CDR3 here is CASSPTWGAPDTQYF. The DNA for the CDR3 is TGTGCCAGCTCACCTACGTGGGGGGCCCCAGATACGCAGTATTTT. The genes are TRBV18 and TRBJ2-3; D assignment may be TRBD1 or TRBD2 (6 bases each). The CDR3 consists of 15 residues. CDR1 KGHSH and CDR2 LQKENI come from the germline V gene. V was clipped by 3 bases and J by 4 bases, with 14 bases between them.

This rearrangement joins TRBV19 to TRBJ2-1; D gene uncertain. The CDR3 has 14 residues. The germline V and J ends were trimmed by 5 bases and 3 bases, with 11 bases remaining between them. Per germline, CDR1 LNHDA and CDR2 SQIVND (reference sequence). Written as DNA, the CDR3 is TGTGCCAGTAGTCCCCGGAGCAGCTACAATGAGCAGTTCTTC. Encoded protein: CASSPRSSYNEQFF. The full variable domain, rest sourced from reference TRBV19 and TRBJ2-1, is DGGITQSPKYLFRKEGQNVTLSCEQNLNHDAMYWYRQDPGQGLRLIYYSQIVNDFQKGDIAEGYSVSREKKESFPLTVTSAQKNPTAFYLCASSPRSSYNEQFFGPGTRLTVL.

The V and J genes are TRBV3-1 (or the pseudogene TRBV3-2) and TRBJ2-1, with D perhaps TRBD1 or TRBD2 (6 bases each). V was trimmed by 6 bases and J by 10 bases, leaving 22 bases between them. This CDR3 contains 15 residues. Germline V gene sequence: CDR1 LGHDT, CDR2 YNNKEL (reference sequence). This CDR3 reads CASSSPAGGLWEQFF. The CDR3 nucleotides read TGTGCCAGCAGTTCCCCCGCCGGGGGCCTGTGGGAGCAGTTCTTC.

V gene TRBV3-1 (or the pseudogene TRBV3-2) combines with J gene TRBJ1-5; the match to TRBD1 covers 11 bases. V was clipped by 1 base and J by 5 bases; unmatched bases: 7. This CDR3 spans 17 amino acids. Per the germline V gene, CDR1 is LGHDT and CDR2 is YNNKEL (reference sequence). CDR3 protein: CASSQGRTGGGHQPQHF. CDR3 in DNA: TGTGCCAGCAGCCAAGGCCGGACAGGGGGCGGTCATCAGCCCCAGCATTTT.

This clone was detected only a few times. This chain uses TRBV25-1 with TRBJ1-4, with 7 bases lining up with TRBD1. Germline CDR1 is MGHDK and CDR2 is SYGVNS. The CDR3 is 12 residues long. V lost 6 bases to trimming and J lost 5 bases; unmatched junction nucleotides: 0. The CDR3, as DNA: TGTGCCAGCAGACAGGGGAATGAAAAACTGTTTTTT. Protein: CASRQGNEKLFF.